These T cell receptor beta chains were read from a single sample in a study of cytomegalovirus exposure and HLA in healthy donors. TCRdb keeps only in-frame clones here, not all; method: immunoSEQ multiplex PCR. The sample records 95,000 to 150,000 clones, 89% being singletons. Material: PBMCs. All receptors come from a woman aged 18-30 years in good health and CMV-seronegative. Each CDR3 is given with its conserved first and last residue. The D gene is left open where the match is weak. The size entry is marked missing in some rows and otherwise reads once, few, many or a size class.

D gene: TRBD2; J gene: TRBJ2-2; clone size: .; V gene: TRBV6-5; CDR3 DNA: TGTGCCAGCAGTCTTGGGGGGGCCGGGGAGCTGTTTTTT; CDR3 protein: CASSLGGAGELFF
D gene: .; J gene: TRBJ2-2; clone size: .; V gene: TRBV10-2; CDR3 DNA: TGCGCCAGCAGTGAGTGGAGGGGGCGTAGCACCGGGGAGCTGTTTTTT; CDR3 protein: CASSEWRGRSTGELFF
D gene: .; J gene: TRBJ2-1; clone size: .; V gene: TRBV14; CDR3 DNA: TGTGCCAGCAGCCAACTGTTCCAGGGGCAGTTCTTC; CDR3 protein: CASSQLFQGQFF
D gene: .; J gene: TRBJ1-2; clone size: .; V gene: TRBV29-1; CDR3 DNA: TGCAGCGTTGAAGAACCGGGGGGCGACAACTATGGCTACACCTTC; CDR3 protein: CSVEEPGGDNYGYTF
D gene: TRBD1; J gene: TRBJ1-2; clone size: once; V gene: TRBV28; CDR3 DNA: TGTGCCAGCAGCTCGGGACAGGGGAATGGCTACACCTTC; CDR3 protein: CASSSGQGNGYTF
D gene: TRBD1; J gene: TRBJ1-5; clone size: .; V gene: TRBV28; CDR3 DNA: TGTGCCAGCAGTTTCAGGGGACAGGGACATCAGCCCCAGCATTTT; CDR3 protein: CASSFRGQGHQPQHF
D gene: .; J gene: TRBJ2-3; clone size: .; V gene: TRBV28; CDR3 DNA: TGTGCCAGCAGTTTAACAGATGCAGATACGCAGTATTTT; CDR3 protein: CASSLTDADTQYF
D gene: TRBD2; J gene: TRBJ2-2; clone size: .; V gene: TRBV19; CDR3 DNA: TGTGCCAGTAAAACTAGCGGGAGCGGCCCCGGGGAGCTGTTTTTT; CDR3 protein: CASKTSGSGPGELFF
D gene: .; J gene: TRBJ1-1; clone size: once; V gene: TRBV5-6; CDR3 DNA: TGTGCCAGCAGCTTGGTCGGTATGCAAAAAGCTTTCTTT; CDR3 protein: CASSLVGMQKAFF
D gene: .; J gene: TRBJ1-6; clone size: .; V gene: TRBV2; CDR3 DNA: TGTGCCAGCACTAACACCAGAGGGAGCCAAAAGCCACCCCTCCACTTT; CDR3 protein: CASTNTRGSQKPPLHF